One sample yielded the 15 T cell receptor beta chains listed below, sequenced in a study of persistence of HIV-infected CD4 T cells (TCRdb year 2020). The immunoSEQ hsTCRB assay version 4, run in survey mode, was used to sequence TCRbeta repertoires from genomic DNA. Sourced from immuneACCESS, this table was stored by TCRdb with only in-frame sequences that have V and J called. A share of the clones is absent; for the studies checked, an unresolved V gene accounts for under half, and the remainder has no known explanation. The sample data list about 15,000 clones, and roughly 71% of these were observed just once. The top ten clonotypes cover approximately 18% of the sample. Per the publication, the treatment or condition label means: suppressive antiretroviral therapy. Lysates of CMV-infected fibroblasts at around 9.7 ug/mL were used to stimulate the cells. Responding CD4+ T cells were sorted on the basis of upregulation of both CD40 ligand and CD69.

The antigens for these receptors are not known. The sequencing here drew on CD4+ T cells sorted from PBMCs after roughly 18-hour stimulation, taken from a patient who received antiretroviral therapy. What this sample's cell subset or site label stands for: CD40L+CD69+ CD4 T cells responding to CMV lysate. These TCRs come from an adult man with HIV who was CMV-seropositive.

This CDR3 is CASSLTGDTHQPQHF. As DNA, the CDR3 is TGTGCCAGCAGCTTGACAGGGGACACCCATCAGCCCCAGCATTTT. The chain joins TRBV28 to TRBJ1-5; TRBD1 aligns across 8 bases. Germline trimming cut 6 bases from V and 5 bases from J; bases unmatched to any gene: 9. CDR3 length: 15 residues. The germline gives CDR1 MDHEN, CDR2 SYDVKM.

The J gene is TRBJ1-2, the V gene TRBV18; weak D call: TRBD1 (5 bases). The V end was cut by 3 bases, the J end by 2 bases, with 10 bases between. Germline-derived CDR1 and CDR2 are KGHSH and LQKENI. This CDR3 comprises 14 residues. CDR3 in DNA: TGTGCCAGCTCACCGATGACAGAAAACTATGGCTACACCTTC. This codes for CASSPMTENYGYTF.

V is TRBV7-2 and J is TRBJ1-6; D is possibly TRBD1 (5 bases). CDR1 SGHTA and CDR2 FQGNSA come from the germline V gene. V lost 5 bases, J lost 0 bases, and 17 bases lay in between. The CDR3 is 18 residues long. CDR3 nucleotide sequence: TGTGCCAGCAGCAGCCGGGCAGGGTTAAGCTCCTATAATTCACCCCTCCACTTT. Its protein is CASSSRAGLSSYNSPLHF.

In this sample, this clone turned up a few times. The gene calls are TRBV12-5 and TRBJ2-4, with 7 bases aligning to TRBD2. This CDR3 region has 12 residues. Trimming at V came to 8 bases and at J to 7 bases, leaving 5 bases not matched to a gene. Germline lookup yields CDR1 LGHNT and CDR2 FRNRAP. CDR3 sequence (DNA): TGTGCTAGTTCCTCGCGGGGGAACATTCAGTACTTC. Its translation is CASSSRGNIQYF.

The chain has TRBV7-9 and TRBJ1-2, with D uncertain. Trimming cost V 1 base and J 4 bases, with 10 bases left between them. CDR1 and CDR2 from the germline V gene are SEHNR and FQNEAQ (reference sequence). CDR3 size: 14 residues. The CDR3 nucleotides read TGTGCCAGCAGCTTAGAGCAGTTTAGCTATGGCTACACCTTC. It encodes CASSLEQFSYGYTF.

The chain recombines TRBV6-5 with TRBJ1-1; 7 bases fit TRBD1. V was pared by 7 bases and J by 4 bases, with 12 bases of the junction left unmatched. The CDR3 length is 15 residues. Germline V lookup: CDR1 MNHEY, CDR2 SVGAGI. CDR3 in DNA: TGTGCCAGCAACCCTACGAGACAGGGTGGCACTGAAGCTTTCTTT. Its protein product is CASNPTRQGGTEAFF.

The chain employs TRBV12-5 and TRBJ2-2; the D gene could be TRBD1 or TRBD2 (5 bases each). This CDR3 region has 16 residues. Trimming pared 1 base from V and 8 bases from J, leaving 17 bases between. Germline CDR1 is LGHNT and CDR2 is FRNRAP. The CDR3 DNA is TGTGCTAGTGGTTTGGGAACTTTGGGACGGTCTGGGGAGCTGTTTTTT. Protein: CASGLGTLGRSGELFF.

In DNA form, the CDR3 reads TGTGCCAGCTCACCACCTGGGGGAAAAAACACTGAAGCTTTCTTT. This sequence encodes CASSPPGGKNTEAFF. This rearrangement joins TRBV18 to TRBJ1-1; possibly TRBD1 for D (5 bases). The CDR3 runs to 15 residues. Trimming pared 0 bases from V and 2 bases from J, leaving 10 bases between. The germline V gene encodes CDR1 KGHSH and CDR2 LQKENI.

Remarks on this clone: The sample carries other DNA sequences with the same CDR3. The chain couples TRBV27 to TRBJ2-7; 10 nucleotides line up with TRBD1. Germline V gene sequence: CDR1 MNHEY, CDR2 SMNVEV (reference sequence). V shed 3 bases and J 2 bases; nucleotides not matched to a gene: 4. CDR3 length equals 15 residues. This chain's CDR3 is CASSLGGTGAYEQYF. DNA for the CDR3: TGTGCCAGCAGTTTGGGTGGGACAGGGGCCTACGAGCAGTACTTC.

Here the CDR3 reads CASSEDKRNYGYTF. CDR3 nucleotides: TGTGCCAGCAGCGAGGACAAAAGAAACTATGGCTACACCTTC. This chain uses TRBV2 with TRBJ1-2; weak D call: TRBD1 (5 bases). V shed 6 bases and J shed 2 bases, with 13 bases lying between them. Germline V gene lookup returns CDR1 SNHLY and CDR2 FYNNEI. CDR3 size: 14 residues.

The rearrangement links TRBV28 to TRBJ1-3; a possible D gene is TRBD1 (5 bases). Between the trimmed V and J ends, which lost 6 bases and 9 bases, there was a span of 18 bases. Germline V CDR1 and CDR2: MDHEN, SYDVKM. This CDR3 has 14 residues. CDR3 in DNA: TGTGCCAGCAGCCCTGGGGGGGTTGAGAGCACCATATATTTT. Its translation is CASSPGGVESTIYF.

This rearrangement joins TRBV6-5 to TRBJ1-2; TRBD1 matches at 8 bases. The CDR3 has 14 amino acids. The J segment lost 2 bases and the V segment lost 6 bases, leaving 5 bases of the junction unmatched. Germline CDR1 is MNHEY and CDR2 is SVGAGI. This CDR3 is CASSAGQGNYGYTF. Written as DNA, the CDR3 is TGTGCCAGCAGCGCCGGACAGGGAAACTATGGCTACACCTTC.

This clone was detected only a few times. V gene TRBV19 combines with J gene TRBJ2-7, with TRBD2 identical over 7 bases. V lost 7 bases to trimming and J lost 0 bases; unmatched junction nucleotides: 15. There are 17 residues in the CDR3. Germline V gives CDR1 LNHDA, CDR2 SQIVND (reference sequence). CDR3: CASIPPSTRGSSYEQYF. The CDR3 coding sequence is TGTGCCAGTATCCCCCCCAGTACGCGCGGGAGCTCCTACGAGCAGTACTTC.

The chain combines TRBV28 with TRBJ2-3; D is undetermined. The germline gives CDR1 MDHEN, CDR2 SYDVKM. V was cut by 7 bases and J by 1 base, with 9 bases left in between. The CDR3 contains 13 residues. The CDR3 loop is CASILMGTDTQYF. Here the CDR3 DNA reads TGTGCCAGCATATTGATGGGCACAGATACGCAGTATTTT.

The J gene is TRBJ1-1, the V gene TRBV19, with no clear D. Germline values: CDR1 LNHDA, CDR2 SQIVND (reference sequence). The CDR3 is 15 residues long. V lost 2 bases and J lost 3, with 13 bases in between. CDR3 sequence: CASSIKWAADTEAFF. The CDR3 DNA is TGTGCCAGTAGTATAAAGTGGGCGGCGGACACTGAAGCTTTCTTT.